This TCR beta chain is from a study of shared clonotypes between healthy human individuals. The CDR3 consists of 15 residues. Germline V gene lookup returns CDR1 MNHEY and CDR2 SMNVEV (reference sequence). Trimming took 6 bases from V and 5 from J; bases not matched to a gene: 7. Findings and limits, study-wide: For sorted subsets, rarefaction showed incomplete sequencing despite large depth.

Roughly 27,000 T cell genomes, or approximately 190 ng DNA, went into the sorted-subset replicate PCRs. Clones were read by immunoSEQ multiplex PCR, and TCRdb kept only the in-frame ones, dropping some. The sample carries 650,000 to 800,000 clones, about 90% recorded once. About this clone itself: Its target is not known.

CD45RO-negative cells were positively selected for CCR7, leaving out terminally differentiated effector memory CD45RA+ cells. The sequence derives from a man under 40 in good health. V gene TRBV27 combines with J gene TRBJ2-1; 10 nucleotides agree with TRBD2. Sample: naive CD8+ T cells sorted from blood. CDR3 in DNA: TGTGCCAGCAGCCTTCTAGCGGGAGTGAACAATGAGCAGTTCTTC. The encoded protein is CASSLLAGVNNEQFF.